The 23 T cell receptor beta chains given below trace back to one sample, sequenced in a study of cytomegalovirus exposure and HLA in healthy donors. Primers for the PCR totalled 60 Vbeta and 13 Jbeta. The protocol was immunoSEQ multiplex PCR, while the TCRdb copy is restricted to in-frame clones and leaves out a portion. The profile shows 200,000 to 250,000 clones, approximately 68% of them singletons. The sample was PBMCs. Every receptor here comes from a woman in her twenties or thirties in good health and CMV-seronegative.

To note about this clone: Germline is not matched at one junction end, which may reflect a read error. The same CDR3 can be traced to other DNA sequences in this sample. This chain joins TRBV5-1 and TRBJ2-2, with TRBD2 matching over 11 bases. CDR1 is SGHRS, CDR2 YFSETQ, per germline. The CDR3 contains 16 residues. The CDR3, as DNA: TGTGCCAGCAGCTTGGAGACTAGCGGGACCACCGGGGAGCTGTTTTTT. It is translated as CASSLETSGTTGELFF.

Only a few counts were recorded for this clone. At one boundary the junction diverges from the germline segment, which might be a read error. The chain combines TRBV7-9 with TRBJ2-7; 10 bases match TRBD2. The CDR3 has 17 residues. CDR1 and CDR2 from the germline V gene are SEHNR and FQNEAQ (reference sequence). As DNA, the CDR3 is TGTTCCAGCAGCCGGGGGTTAGCGGGAGGTAGCTCCTACGAGCAGTACTTC. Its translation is CSSSRGLAGGSSYEQYF.

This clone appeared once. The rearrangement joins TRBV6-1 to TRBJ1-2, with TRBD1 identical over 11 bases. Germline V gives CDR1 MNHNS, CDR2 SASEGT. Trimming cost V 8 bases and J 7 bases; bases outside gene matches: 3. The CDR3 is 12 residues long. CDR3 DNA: TGTGCCAGCGTCGGGACAGGGGGTGGCTACACCTTC. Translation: CASVGTGGGYTF.

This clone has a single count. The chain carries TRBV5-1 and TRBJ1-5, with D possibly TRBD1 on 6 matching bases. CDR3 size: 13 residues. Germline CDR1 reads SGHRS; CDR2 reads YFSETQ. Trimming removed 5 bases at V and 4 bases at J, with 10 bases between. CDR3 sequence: CASSPQGNQPQHF. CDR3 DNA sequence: TGCGCCAGCAGTCCTCAGGGGAATCAGCCCCAGCATTTT.

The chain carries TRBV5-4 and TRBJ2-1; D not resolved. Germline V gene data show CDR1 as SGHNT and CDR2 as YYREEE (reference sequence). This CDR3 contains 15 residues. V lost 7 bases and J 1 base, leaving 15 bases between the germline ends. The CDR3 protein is CASSSKRDSYNEQFF. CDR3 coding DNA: TGTGCCAGCTCTTCGAAGCGCGATTCCTACAATGAGCAGTTCTTC. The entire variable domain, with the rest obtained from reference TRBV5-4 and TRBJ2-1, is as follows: ETGVTQSPTHLIKTRGQQVTLRCSSQSGHNTVSWYQQALGQGPQFIFQYYREEENGRGNFPPRFSGLQFPNYSSELNVNALELDDSALYLCASSSKRDSYNEQFFGPGTRLTVL.

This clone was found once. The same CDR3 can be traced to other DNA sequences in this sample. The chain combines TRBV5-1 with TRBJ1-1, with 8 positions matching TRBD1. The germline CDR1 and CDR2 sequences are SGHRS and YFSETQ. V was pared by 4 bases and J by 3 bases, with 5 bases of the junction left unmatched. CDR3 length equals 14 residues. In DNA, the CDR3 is TGCGCCAGCAGCCCCGGACAGGGCTACACTGAAGCTTTCTTT. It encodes CASSPGQGYTEAFF.

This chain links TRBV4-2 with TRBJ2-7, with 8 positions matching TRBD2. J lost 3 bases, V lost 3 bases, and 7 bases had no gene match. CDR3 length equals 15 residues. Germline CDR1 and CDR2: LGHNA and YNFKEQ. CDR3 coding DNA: TGTGCCAGCAGCCAGGACCTAGCGGGCTACTACGAGCAGTACTTC. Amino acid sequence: CASSQDLAGYYEQYF.

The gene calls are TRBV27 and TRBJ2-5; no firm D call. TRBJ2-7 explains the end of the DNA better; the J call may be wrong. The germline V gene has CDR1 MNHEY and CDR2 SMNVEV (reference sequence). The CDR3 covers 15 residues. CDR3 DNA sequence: TGTGCCAGCAGTTCCGGCCCCCGTAGCTCCTACGAGCAGTACTTC. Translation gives CASSSGPRSSYEQYF.

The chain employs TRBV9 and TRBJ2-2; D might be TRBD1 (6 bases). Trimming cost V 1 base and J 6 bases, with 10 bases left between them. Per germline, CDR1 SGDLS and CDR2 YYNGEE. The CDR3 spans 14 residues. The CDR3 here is CASSVPGEAGELFF. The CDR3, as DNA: TGTGCCAGCAGCGTACCAGGGGAAGCCGGGGAGCTGTTTTTT.

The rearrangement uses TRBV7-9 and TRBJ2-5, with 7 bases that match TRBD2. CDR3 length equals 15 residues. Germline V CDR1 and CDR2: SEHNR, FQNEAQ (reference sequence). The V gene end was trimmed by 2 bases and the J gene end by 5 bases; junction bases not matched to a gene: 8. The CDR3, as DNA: TGTGCCAGCAGCTTAACGTGGGAGGGCCTTGAGACCCAGTACTTC. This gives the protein CASSLTWEGLETQYF.

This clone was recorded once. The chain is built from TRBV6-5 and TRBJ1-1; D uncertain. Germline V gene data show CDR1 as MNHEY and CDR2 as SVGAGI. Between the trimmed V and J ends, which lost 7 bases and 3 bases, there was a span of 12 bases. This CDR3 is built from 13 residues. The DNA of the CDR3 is TGTGCCAGCACTGAGCTTCGAGACACTGAAGCTTTCTTT. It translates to CASTELRDTEAFF.

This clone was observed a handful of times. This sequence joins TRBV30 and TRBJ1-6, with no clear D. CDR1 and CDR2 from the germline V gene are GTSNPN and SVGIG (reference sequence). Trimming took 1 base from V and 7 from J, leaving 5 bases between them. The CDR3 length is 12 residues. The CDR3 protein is CAWSGGNSPLHF. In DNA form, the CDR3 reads TGTGCCTGGAGTGGCGGGAATTCACCCCTCCACTTT. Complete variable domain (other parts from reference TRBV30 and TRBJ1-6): SQTIHQWPATLVQPVGSPLSLECTVEGTSNPNLYWYRQAAGRGLQLLFYSVGIGQISSEVPQNLSASRPQDRQFILSSKKLLLSDSGFYLCAWSGGNSPLHFGNGTRLTVT.

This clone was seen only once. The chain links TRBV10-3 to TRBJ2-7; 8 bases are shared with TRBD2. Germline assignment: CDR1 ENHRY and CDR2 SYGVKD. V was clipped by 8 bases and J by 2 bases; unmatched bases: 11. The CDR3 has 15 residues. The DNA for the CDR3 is TGTGCCATCGCGATCAGCGGGGGAACCGCCTACGAGCAGTACTTC. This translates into CAIAISGGTAYEQYF.

Here the CDR3 DNA reads TGCGCCAGCAGCTTGGCGCTAGCGGGGGGAGAGACCCAGTACTTC. As protein: CASSLALAGGETQYF. The V and J genes are TRBV5-1 and TRBJ2-5, with 11 bases identical to TRBD2. The CDR3 has 15 amino acids. CDR1 and CDR2 from the germline V gene are SGHRS and YFSETQ. The V gene end was trimmed by 0 bases and the J gene end by 4 bases; junction bases not matched to a gene: 2.

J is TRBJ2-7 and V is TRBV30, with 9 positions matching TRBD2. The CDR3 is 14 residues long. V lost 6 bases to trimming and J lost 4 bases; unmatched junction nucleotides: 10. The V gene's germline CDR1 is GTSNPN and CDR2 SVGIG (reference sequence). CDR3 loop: CACTTGTSNYEQYF. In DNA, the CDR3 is TGTGCCTGCACGACCGGGACTAGCAATTACGAGCAGTACTTC.

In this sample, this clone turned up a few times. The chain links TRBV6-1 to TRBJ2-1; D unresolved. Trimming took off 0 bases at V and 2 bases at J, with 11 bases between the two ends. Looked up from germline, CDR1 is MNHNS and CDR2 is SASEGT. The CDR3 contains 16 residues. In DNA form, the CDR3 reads TGTGCCAGCAGTGAAGCCCCGGGTTCCGCCTACAATGAGCAGTTCTTC. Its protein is CASSEAPGSAYNEQFF.

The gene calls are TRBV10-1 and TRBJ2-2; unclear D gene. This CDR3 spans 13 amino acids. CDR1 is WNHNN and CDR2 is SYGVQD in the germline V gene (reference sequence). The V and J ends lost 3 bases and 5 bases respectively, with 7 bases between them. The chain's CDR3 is CASSDRFTGELFF. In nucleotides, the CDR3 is TGCGCCAGCAGTGACAGGTTTACCGGGGAGCTGTTTTTT.

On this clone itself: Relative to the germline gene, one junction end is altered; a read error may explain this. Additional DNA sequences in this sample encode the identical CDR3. CDR3 protein: CASSRTGNTEAFF. CDR3 nucleotides: TGTGCCAGCAGCCGGACAGGGAACACTGAGGCTTTCTTT. This chain links TRBV7-3 with TRBJ1-1; 8 bases are shared with TRBD1. This CDR3 contains 13 residues. Germline-derived CDR1 and CDR2 are SGHTA and FQGTGA. The variable domain in full, with the rest retrieved from reference TRBV7-3 and TRBJ1-1, is GAGVSQTPSNKVTEKGKYVELRCDPISGHTALYWYRQSLGQGPEFLIYFQGTGAADDSGLPNDRFFAVRPEGSVSTLKIQRTERGDSAVYLCASSRTGNTEAFFGQGTRLTVV.

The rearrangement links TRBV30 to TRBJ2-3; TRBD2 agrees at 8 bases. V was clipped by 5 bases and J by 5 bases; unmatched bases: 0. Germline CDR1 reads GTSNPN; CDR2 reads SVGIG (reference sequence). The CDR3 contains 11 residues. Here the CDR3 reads CAWAGGDTQYF. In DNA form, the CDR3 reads TGTGCCTGGGCGGGGGGAGATACGCAGTATTTT. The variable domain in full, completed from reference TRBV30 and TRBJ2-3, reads SQTIHQWPATLVQPVGSPLSLECTVEGTSNPNLYWYRQAAGRGLQLLFYSVGIGQISSEVPQNLSASRPQDRQFILSSKKLLLSDSGFYLCAWAGGDTQYFGPGTRLTVL.

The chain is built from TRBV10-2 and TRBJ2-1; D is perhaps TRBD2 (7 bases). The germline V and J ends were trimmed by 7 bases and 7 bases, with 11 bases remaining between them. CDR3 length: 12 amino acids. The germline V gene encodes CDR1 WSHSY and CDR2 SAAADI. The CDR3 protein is CASKGGLNEQFF. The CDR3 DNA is TGCGCCAGCAAGGGGGGGTTAAATGAGCAGTTCTTC.

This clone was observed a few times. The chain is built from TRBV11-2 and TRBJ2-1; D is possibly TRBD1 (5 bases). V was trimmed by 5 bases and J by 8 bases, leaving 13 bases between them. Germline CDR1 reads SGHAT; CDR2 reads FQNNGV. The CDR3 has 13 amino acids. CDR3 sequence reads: CASSIRVIYEQFF. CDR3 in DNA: TGTGCCAGCAGCATCAGGGTAATTTATGAGCAGTTCTTC.

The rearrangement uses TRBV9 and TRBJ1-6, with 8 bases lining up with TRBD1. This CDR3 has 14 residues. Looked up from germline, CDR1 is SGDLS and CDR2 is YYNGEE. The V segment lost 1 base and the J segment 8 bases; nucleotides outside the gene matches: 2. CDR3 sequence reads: CASSVKDRDSPLHF. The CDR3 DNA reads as TGTGCCAGCAGCGTAAAGGACAGGGATTCACCCCTCCACTTT. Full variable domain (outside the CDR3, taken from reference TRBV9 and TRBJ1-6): DSGVTQTPKHLITATGQRVTLRCSPRSGDLSVYWYQQSLDQGLQFLIQYYNGEERAKGNILERFSAQQFPDLHSELNLSSLELGDSALYFCASSVKDRDSPLHFGNGTRLTVT.

CDR3 loop: CAWSAGRLSYNEQFF. As DNA, the CDR3 is TGTGCCTGGAGTGCCGGGAGATTGAGTTACAATGAGCAGTTCTTC. This sequence joins TRBV30 and TRBJ2-1, with D perhaps matching TRBD2 (6 bases). Per the germline V gene, CDR1 is GTSNPN and CDR2 is SVGIG (reference sequence). V lost 1 base and J 4 bases, leaving 14 bases between the germline ends. CDR3 length: 15 residues.